Each of the 21 T cell receptor beta chains below was sequenced from the same sample in a study of technical replicates of blood from a few donors (dated by TCRdb to 2017 to 2019). The library was produced with the immunoSEQ multiplex PCR assay. The source is immuneACCESS, and TCRdb retained only in-frame sequences with V and J called. Part of the clones is not carried over; for the studies checked, unresolved V genes explain less than half of this, and the remainder is unexplained. The sample records approximately 82,000 clones, roughly 92% of which are singletons. The ten top clones hold about 0.25% of the sample. Material: T cells isolated from PBMCs. Receptors originate from a human donor in good health.

The chain employs TRBV7-9 and TRBJ1-6; weak D call: TRBD1 (5 bases). The V end was cut by 6 bases, the J end by 10 bases, with 19 bases between. The CDR3 loop spans 15 amino acids. From germline, CDR1 is SEHNR and CDR2 FQNEAQ (reference sequence). The CDR3 here is CASSYPAGLISPLHF. The CDR3 nucleotides are TGTGCCAGCAGTTACCCCGCAGGGCTTATCTCACCCCTCCACTTT.

The rearrangement uses TRBV4-1 and TRBJ2-1; 7 positions match TRBD2. V trimming: 0 bases; J trimming: 10 bases; junction bases outside the gene matches: 12. The CDR3 has 16 residues. Per the germline V gene, CDR1 is MGHRA and CDR2 is YSYEKL. The CDR3 reads CASSQEGGSRVREQFF. The CDR3 DNA reads as TGCGCCAGCAGCCAAGAGGGAGGGTCACGGGTCCGGGAGCAGTTCTTC.

J is TRBJ2-7 and V is TRBV7-6, with 9 nucleotides matching TRBD1. CDR1 is SGHVS, CDR2 FNYEAQ, per germline. CDR3 size: 14 residues. V trimming: 2 bases; J trimming: 4 bases; junction bases outside the gene matches: 3. CDR3 region: CASSLSGQGYEQYF. The CDR3, as DNA: TGTGCCAGCAGCTTATCGGGACAGGGATACGAGCAGTACTTC.

V is TRBV7-3 and J is TRBJ1-6; 7 bases match TRBD1. V dropped 4 bases and J dropped 7; count of bases not matched to a gene: 4. The V gene's germline CDR1 is SGHTA and CDR2 FQGTGA. The CDR3 is made up of 14 amino acids. The CDR3 is CASSSRDRNSPLHF. CDR3 in DNA: TGTGCCAGCAGCTCCCGGGACAGAAATTCACCCCTCCACTTT. Looking up the rest from reference TRBV7-3 and TRBJ1-6 gives the full variable domain: GAGVSQTPSNKVTEKGKYVELRCDPISGHTALYWYRQSLGQGPEFLIYFQGTGAADDSGLPNDRFFAVRPEGSVSTLKIQRTERGDSAVYLCASSSRDRNSPLHFGNGTRLTVT.

The chain has TRBV28 and TRBJ1-5; 7 bases fit TRBD1. This CDR3 contains 14 residues. In germline, CDR1 is MDHEN, CDR2 SYDVKM. J was trimmed by 7 bases and V by 6 bases; bases with no gene match: 9. CDR3 in amino acids: CASRKTGDSQPQHF. The CDR3 DNA reads as TGTGCCAGCAGGAAAACAGGGGACTCGCAGCCCCAGCATTTT.

The chain carries TRBV28 and TRBJ2-5, with a tentative D call TRBD1 (5 bases). The germline V gene encodes CDR1 MDHEN and CDR2 SYDVKM. The length of the CDR3 is 14 residues. The V gene lost 3 bases and the J gene lost 4 bases, with 12 bases spanning the gap. Here the CDR3 reads CASSFLTAGETQYF. DNA of the CDR3: TGTGCCAGCAGTTTCCTGACAGCCGGAGAGACCCAGTACTTC.

This rearrangement joins TRBV6-1 to TRBJ1-5; D gene uncertain. CDR1 is MNHNS, CDR2 SASEGT, per germline. Trimming stripped 4 bases from V and 7 bases from J, with 20 bases between. This CDR3 has 16 amino acids. The CDR3 bases are TGTGCCAGCAGTGCCCTTCAGACATCTCGACCCCAGCCCCAGCATTTT. It codes for CASSALQTSRPQPQHF.

The rearrangement uses TRBV7-8 and TRBJ1-1; 7 bases agree with TRBD1. From germline, CDR1 is SGHVS and CDR2 FQNEAQ. V lost 4 bases to trimming and J lost 5 bases; unmatched junction nucleotides: 10. This CDR3 is 15 amino acids long. The CDR3 DNA reads TGTGCCAGCAGCTCCTTTGACAGGGTTAAGACTGAAGCTTTCTTT. Translation gives CASSSFDRVKTEAFF.

This chain connects TRBV4-1 to TRBJ2-5; 9 nucleotides agree with TRBD2. Trimming cost V 0 bases and J 5 bases; bases outside gene matches: 10. The CDR3 is made up of 17 amino acids. In germline, CDR1 is MGHRA, CDR2 YSYEKL. DNA for the CDR3: TGCGCCAGCAGCCAAGATACAAGCGGGGGGATGTGGGAGACCCAGTACTTC. Protein: CASSQDTSGGMWETQYF.

The chain recombines TRBV19 with TRBJ1-2; TRBD1 matches at 7 bases. CDR1 and CDR2 from the germline V gene are LNHDA and SQIVND (reference sequence). Germline trimming cut 6 bases from V and 0 bases from J; bases unmatched to any gene: 7. The CDR3 is 15 amino acids. The chain's CDR3 is CASREGGSSNYGYTF. In DNA form, the CDR3 reads TGTGCCAGTAGAGAAGGGGGCTCTTCTAACTATGGCTACACCTTC.

The count of this clone is one. The chain joins TRBV7-8 to TRBJ1-2; D gene ambiguous. The CDR3 is made up of 14 amino acids. Trimming left V 0 bases short and J 3 bases short, with 8 bases between. The V gene's germline CDR1 is SGHVS and CDR2 FQNEAQ. The CDR3 sequence is CASSLAYSDYGYTF. The CDR3 DNA sequence: TGTGCCAGCAGCTTAGCGTACTCTGACTATGGCTACACCTTC.

V and J are TRBV10-2 and TRBJ2-7; possible D gene TRBD2, 5 bases. Germline V gene lookup returns CDR1 WSHSY and CDR2 SAAADI. V lost 4 bases, J lost 2 bases, and 9 bases lay in between. The CDR3 is 13 residues long. CDR3 nucleotide sequence: TGCGCCAGCAGTGTTAGCGTAACCTACGAGCAGTACTTC. Protein product: CASSVSVTYEQYF.

This clone occurred once. The chain is built from TRBV6-1 and TRBJ1-2; the D is unclear. Trimming shortened V by 1 base and J by 7 bases, and 10 bases separated the two germline ends. This CDR3 contains 13 residues. CDR1 and CDR2 from the germline V gene are MNHNS and SASEGT. The CDR3 is CASSEDIHSGYTF. The CDR3 coding sequence is TGTGCCAGCAGTGAAGACATCCATTCTGGCTACACCTTC.

The genes are TRBV7-2 and TRBJ1-3, with 7 bases lining up with TRBD1. V lost 3 bases and J lost 4; bases outside the gene matches: 9. Germline CDR1 and CDR2: SGHTA and FQGNSA. CDR3 length equals 16 residues. CDR3 nucleotides: TGTGCCAGCAGCTTTTCGGACAGGTCGTTCGGAAACACCATATATTTT. This gives the protein CASSFSDRSFGNTIYF.

The genes are TRBV2 and TRBJ1-1, with D maybe TRBD1 (5 bases). This CDR3 region has 13 residues. Trimming pared 7 bases from V and 0 bases from J, leaving 9 bases between. Germline lookup yields CDR1 SNHLY and CDR2 FYNNEI. The CDR3 loop reads CASTYRMNTEAFF. The CDR3, as DNA: TGTGCCAGCACGTACAGGATGAACACTGAAGCTTTCTTT.

This clone appeared a single time. The gene calls are TRBV5-1 and TRBJ2-2; TRBD2 is a possible D gene (5 bases). The CDR3 consists of 14 residues. Trimming shortened V by 4 bases and J by 3 bases, and 10 bases separated the two germline ends. CDR1 and CDR2 from the germline V gene are SGHRS and YFSETQ. The CDR3 sequence is CASSSTSHTGELFF. For the CDR3, the DNA is TGCGCCAGCAGCAGCACTAGTCACACCGGGGAGCTGTTTTTT. Supplemented by reference TRBV5-1 and TRBJ2-2, the full variable domain reads KAGVTQTPRYLIKTRGQQVTLSCSPISGHRSVSWYQQTPGQGLQFLFEYFSETQRNKGNFPGRFSGRQFSNSRSEMNVSTLELGDSALYLCASSSTSHTGELFFGEGSRLTVL.

The rearrangement links TRBV18 to TRBJ2-5; TRBD2 agrees at 8 bases. Germline CDR1 reads KGHSH; CDR2 reads LQKENI. This CDR3 is built from 14 residues. Trimming at V came to 2 bases and at J to 7 bases, leaving 6 bases not matched to a gene. CDR3 residues: CASSPEAGDGTQYF. The CDR3 nucleotides are TGTGCCAGCTCACCAGAAGCGGGAGACGGGACCCAGTACTTC.

V and J are TRBV5-1 and TRBJ2-3, with unresolved D. The CDR3 extends over 13 amino acids. V gave up 0 bases and J gave up 8 bases, with 10 bases separating them. Germline V gene sequence: CDR1 SGHRS, CDR2 YFSETQ. The CDR3, as DNA: TGCGCCAGCAGCTTGGCGGTTCTTAGTACGCAGTATTTT. This gives the protein CASSLAVLSTQYF.

The chain employs TRBV27 and TRBJ1-2, with D possibly matching TRBD1 (5 bases). This CDR3 spans 17 amino acids. Germline-derived CDR1 and CDR2 are MNHEY and SMNVEV (reference sequence). Trimming removed 5 bases from V and 4 bases from J, with 23 bases in between. The CDR3 spells CASSQSPLGGTVYGYTF. The CDR3 nucleotides are TGTGCCAGCAGTCAAAGCCCCCTTGGAGGGACGGTCTATGGCTACACCTTC.

The rearrangement joins TRBV7-9 to TRBJ2-5, with TRBD2 as a possible D gene (6 bases). This CDR3 has 12 amino acids. The ends were cut back, 8 bases at V and 2 bases at J, with 9 bases in the middle. CDR1 and CDR2 from the germline V gene are SEHNR and FQNEAQ (reference sequence). CDR3 coding DNA: TGTGCCAGCCAGGAGGGGCAAGAGACCCAGTACTTC. Translated, it gives CASQEGQETQYF.

On this clone itself: Mismatch with germline at one junction end may stem from a read error. V is TRBV7-7 and J is TRBJ1-5; D may be TRBD1 (6 bases). Germline CDR1 reads SSHAT; CDR2 reads FNYEAQ (reference sequence). This CDR3 has 19 amino acids. CDR3 DNA sequence: TGTGCTAGCAGCCGCCGGTTTGGTCGGGACACCTATAGCAATCAGCCCCAGCATTTT. Translating gives CASSRRFGRDTYSNQPQHF.